This T cell receptor beta chain stems from a study of T cells after yellow fever vaccination. Study results and caveats: When the response was secondary, it was weaker but reached its peak faster, day 5 versus 15. Re-detected after boosting: most primary clones, 96% of CD4 and about 89% of CD8.

This clonotype occurred many times. Antigen unknown. Making TCR cDNA involved 5'RACE template switching, which added UMIs and a universal primer site. TCRdb passed the 5' RACE reads through MiXCR, listing each CDR3 protein once. Of 250,000 to 400,000 distinct CDR3 sequences in the sample, over 3.5% were seen once. The CDR3 is 14 residues long. CDR1 MNHEY and CDR2 SVGEGT come from the germline V gene. V shed 6 bases, J shed 3 bases, and the junction held 7 bases outside the gene matches. The origin of this receptor is a man younger than 35 who received the YFV17D yellow fever vaccine. Sequenced here: PBMCs, sampled 15 days after the yellow fever booster vaccination. The J gene is TRBJ2-7, the V gene TRBV6-2 or TRBV6-3, with 8 bases lining up with TRBD2. CDR3 residues: CASRQTSGDYEQYF. As DNA, the CDR3 is TGTGCCAGCAGACAAACTAGCGGAGACTACGAGCAGTACTTC.